This T cell receptor beta chain originates from a study of identical twins. At least ten counts were recorded for this clonotype. The target antigen is unknown. The germline gives CDR1 SEHNR, CDR2 FQNEAQ (reference sequence). V was clipped by 5 bases and J by 6 bases, with 22 bases between them. The CDR3 covers 17 residues. All donors were healthy, and all were Caucasian. TCRdb re-derived calls from the 5' RACE reads in MiXCR, one entry per CDR3 protein. The sample has hundreds of thousands of distinct CDR3 sequences; roughly 6% are singletons. Notes on the study in general: Within cord blood, abundant beta clonotypes carried fewer insertions, but memory repertoires showed no such trend. Out-of-frame alpha sequences common to twins exhibited an excess of low generation probability. Where beta out-of-frame sequences were concerned, excess twin sharing was weaker.

What was sequenced was naive T cells sorted from blood. This receptor was obtained from a man aged 18 to 30 in good health. This chain uses TRBV7-9 with TRBJ2-2; TRBD2 might be the D (5 bases). The CDR3 reads CASSPPRLETMPGELFF. DNA for the CDR3: TGTGCCAGCAGCCCCCCCCGTTTGGAGACTATGCCCGGGGAGCTGTTTTTT.